These 17 T cell receptor beta chains came from one sample sequenced in a study of shared clonotypes between healthy human individuals. Assay used: immunoSEQ multiplex PCR; TCRdb lists only in-frame clones, some missing. The sample shows some 2.3 million clones, approximately 93% of them seen only once. Sequencing used naive CD4+ T cells from PBMCs. Regarding subset: CD45RA+ positively selected. These receptors were taken from a man between 18 and 35 years old in good health. Some clones in this sample may be carry-over from other donors' samples.

The J gene is TRBJ2-1, the V gene TRBV9; D is possibly TRBD1 (6 bases). The germline gives CDR1 SGDLS, CDR2 YYNGEE. Trimming left V 4 bases short and J 6 bases short, with 20 bases between. This CDR3 comprises 16 residues. The DNA of the CDR3 is TGTGCCAGCAGCCACAGCCTTTACAGGGTATCCAATGAGCAGTTCTTC. This gives the protein CASSHSLYRVSNEQFF.

The genes are TRBV28 and TRBJ1-2, with D unresolved. The CDR3 consists of 11 residues. From germline, CDR1 is MDHEN and CDR2 SYDVKM. V was trimmed by 6 bases and J by 7 bases, leaving 9 bases between them. CDR3 sequence reads: CASRGYLGYTF. CDR3 DNA: TGTGCCAGCAGGGGCTACCTTGGCTACACCTTC.

V usage is TRBV27 and J usage is TRBJ2-2; D is undetermined. The CDR3 covers 16 residues. The germline CDR1 and CDR2 sequences are MNHEY and SMNVEV (reference sequence). Trimming took off 4 bases at V and 5 bases at J, with 17 bases between the two ends. The CDR3 nucleotides read TGTGCCAGCAGTTCCGGATACATGAGAGTTACCGGGGAGCTGTTTTTT. This codes for CASSSGYMRVTGELFF.

The chain couples TRBV7-3 to TRBJ2-1; D not certain. The V and J ends lost 5 bases and 2 bases respectively, with 13 bases between them. Germline-derived CDR1 and CDR2 are SGHTA and FQGTGA. This CDR3 comprises 15 residues. The CDR3 loop is CASSTGDGPYNEQFF. In DNA, the CDR3 is TGTGCCAGCAGCACTGGTGACGGCCCCTACAATGAGCAGTTCTTC.

The rearrangement joins TRBV28 to TRBJ1-4; a weak D match, TRBD1 (6 bases). The CDR3 is 16 amino acids. V dropped 2 bases and J dropped 0 bases, with 10 bases sitting between them. Per germline, CDR1 MDHEN and CDR2 SYDVKM. Here the CDR3 reads CASSLVRGPTNEKLFF. CDR3 bases: TGTGCCAGCAGTTTAGTCAGGGGTCCAACTAATGAAAAACTGTTTTTT.

The chain employs TRBV7-3 and TRBJ2-2, with D unresolved. Trimming removed 1 base at V and 7 bases at J, with 13 bases between. This CDR3 contains 15 residues. Germline CDR1 and CDR2: SGHTA and FQGTGA. CDR3 protein: CASSLKSITDGELFF. CDR3 sequence (DNA): TGTGCCAGCAGCTTAAAATCCATCACGGACGGGGAGCTGTTTTTT. Filled out from reference TRBV7-3 and TRBJ2-2, the complete variable domain reads GAGVSQTPSNKVTEKGKYVELRCDPISGHTALYWYRQSLGQGPEFLIYFQGTGAADDSGLPNDRFFAVRPEGSVSTLKIQRTERGDSAVYLCASSLKSITDGELFFGEGSRLTVL.

This chain links TRBV7-2 with TRBJ2-1, with D uncertain. The V end was cut by 5 bases, the J end by 2 bases, with 13 bases between. Germline V gene lookup returns CDR1 SGHTA and CDR2 FQGNSA. The CDR3 loop spans 15 amino acids. As DNA, the CDR3 is TGTGCCAGCAGCCCCGATATAAGGGCCTACAATGAGCAGTTCTTC. Its protein product is CASSPDIRAYNEQFF. Using reference TRBV7-2 and TRBJ2-1 for the parts outside the CDR3, the full variable domain is GAGVSQSPSNKVTEKGKDVELRCDPISGHTALYWYRQSLGQGLEFLIYFQGNSAPDKSGLPSDRFSAERTGGSVSTLTIQRTQQEDSAVYLCASSPDIRAYNEQFFGPGTRLTVL.

This chain uses TRBV19 with TRBJ2-5; TRBD2 matches at 10 bases. Losses at the gene ends were 3 bases for V and 0 bases for J; bases not matched to a gene: 4. The CDR3 covers 16 residues. CDR1 is LNHDA and CDR2 is SQIVND in the germline V gene (reference sequence). CDR3 residues: CASSIRLAGDQETQYF. DNA of the CDR3: TGTGCCAGTAGTATCCGCCTAGCGGGGGACCAAGAGACCCAGTACTTC.

The rearrangement joins TRBV7-9 to TRBJ2-2; weak D call: TRBD2 (5 bases). CDR3 length: 16 residues. Germline loops: CDR1 SEHNR, CDR2 FQNEAQ (reference sequence). Trimming left V 1 base short and J 2 bases short, with 11 bases between. The chain's CDR3 is CASSLDWTSNTGELFF. DNA of the CDR3: TGTGCCAGCAGCTTAGATTGGACTTCAAACACCGGGGAGCTGTTTTTT.

The chain combines TRBV7-3 with TRBJ2-2, with 10 bases lining up with TRBD1. The CDR3 consists of 15 residues. Germline values: CDR1 SGHTA, CDR2 FQGTGA. With V trimmed by 4 bases and J by 4 bases, 3 bases remained unmatched. The CDR3: CASSSGTGVTGELFF. The CDR3 DNA reads TGTGCCAGCAGCTCCGGGACAGGGGTCACCGGGGAGCTGTTTTTT.

This chain joins TRBV5-1 and TRBJ1-1; D remains ambiguous. This CDR3 is built from 15 residues. Trimming cost V 0 bases and J 1 base, with 10 bases left between them. Looked up from germline, CDR1 is SGHRS and CDR2 is YFSETQ. The CDR3 DNA follows: TGCGCCAGCAGCTTGGGGGATAGGGCGAACACTGAAGCTTTCTTT. Residues: CASSLGDRANTEAFF.

J is TRBJ2-3 and V is TRBV7-9; D is uncertain. The CDR3 runs 12 residues. From germline, CDR1 is SEHNR and CDR2 FQNEAQ (reference sequence). The germline V and J ends were trimmed by 5 bases and 6 bases, with 9 bases remaining between them. The CDR3, as DNA: TGTGCCAGCAGCCCCTCCGACGATACGCAGTATTTT. It translates to CASSPSDDTQYF.

This clone was counted a few times. The genes are TRBV30 and TRBJ1-1; 7 positions agree with TRBD1. Losses at the gene ends were 1 base for V and 1 base for J; bases not matched to a gene: 6. This CDR3 spans 15 amino acids. Per the germline V gene, CDR1 is GTSNPN and CDR2 is SVGIG (reference sequence). The chain's CDR3 is CAWSEPGQPNTEAFF. In DNA form, the CDR3 reads TGTGCCTGGAGTGAACCGGGACAGCCGAACACTGAAGCTTTCTTT. Supplemented by reference TRBV30 and TRBJ1-1, the full variable domain reads SQTIHQWPATLVQPVGSPLSLECTVEGTSNPNLYWYRQAAGRGLQLLFYSVGIGQISSEVPQNLSASRPQDRQFILSSKKLLLSDSGFYLCAWSEPGQPNTEAFFGQGTRLTVV.

The chain links TRBV29-1 to TRBJ2-7; D unclear. The CDR3 sequence is 12 residues long. In germline, CDR1 is SQVTM, CDR2 ANQGSEA. V was shortened by 5 bases and J by 3 bases, with 11 bases between the two germline ends. As DNA, the CDR3 is TGCAGCGTTTTGGTACAAAGCTACGAGCAGTACTTC. This codes for CSVLVQSYEQYF.

The J gene is TRBJ1-1, the V gene TRBV18, with D perhaps TRBD1 (6 bases). Trimming took off 5 bases at V and 7 bases at J, with 20 bases between the two ends. The CDR3 loop spans 15 amino acids. CDR1 KGHSH and CDR2 LQKENI come from the germline V gene. For the CDR3, the DNA is TGTGCCAGCTCATCCCAGGCACAGGGATGGGGTGAAGCTTTCTTT. This sequence encodes CASSSQAQGWGEAFF.

The V call is TRBV11-1, the J call TRBJ2-2; D unclear. The CDR3 loop spans 15 amino acids. Germline lookup yields CDR1 SGHAT and CDR2 FQDESV (reference sequence). The V end lost 2 bases, the J end lost 1 base, and 8 bases lay between the germline ends. CDR3 protein: CASSLYGKNTGELFF. DNA of the CDR3: TGTGCCAGCAGCTTATATGGCAAGAACACCGGGGAGCTGTTTTTT.

The V and J genes are TRBV5-1 and TRBJ1-2, with 7 bases fitting TRBD1. V lost 1 base, J lost 4 bases, and 7 bases stayed unmatched. In germline, CDR1 is SGHRS, CDR2 YFSETQ. This CDR3 has 15 residues. The CDR3 spells CASSLSGGVGYGYTF. In DNA form, the CDR3 reads TGCGCCAGCAGCTTGTCAGGGGGAGTTGGCTATGGCTACACCTTC.